This passage covers 29 T cell receptor beta chains from one sample sequenced in a study of human T cells and chemical hapten exposure. Specified time point: patch test 3, about 24 weeks after DPC sensitization. Regarding treatment: therapeutic diphenylcyclopropenone sensitization with weekly scalp DPC. TCRdb re-called the RACE reads with MiXCR, one entry per CDR3 protein. The sample records about 190,000 distinct CDR3 sequences, 24% being singletons. Sequenced material: whole blood, taken in connection with sensitization to the hapten diphenylcyclopropenone (DPC). All receptors come from a middle-aged woman with alopecia areata. Some clones in this sample may be carry-over from other donors' samples.

This clonotype was observed a handful of times. The chain couples TRBV7-2 to TRBJ2-3; 12 positions agree with TRBD2. The length of the CDR3 is 16 residues. CDR1 and CDR2 from the germline V gene are SGHTA and FQGNSA. V lost 10 bases and J lost 6; bases outside the gene matches: 14. Here the CDR3 reads CATTLGLAGGADTQYF. The CDR3 DNA reads TGTGCCACCACTTTAGGGCTAGCGGGAGGGGCCGATACGCAGTATTTT. The full variable domain, in which reference TRBV7-2 and TRBJ2-3 provide the parts outside the CDR3, is GAGVSQSPSNKVTEKGKDVELRCDPISGHTALYWYRQSLGQGLEFLIYFQGNSAPDKSGLPSDRFSAERTGGSVSTLTIQRTQQEDSAVYLCATTLGLAGGADTQYFGPGTRLTVL.

In regard to this clonotype: Possible read error: a much larger clone is one base away. CDR3 sequence (DNA): TGTGCCAGCAGTTACGCCGGGGAGCTGTTTTTT. Protein: CASSYAGELFF. This chain uses TRBV6-2 or TRBV6-3 with TRBJ2-2, with D uncertain. V lost 2 bases and J 6 bases, leaving 1 base between the germline ends. This CDR3 region has 11 residues. Per the germline V gene, CDR1 is MNHEY and CDR2 is SVGEGT.

This clonotype came up a few times. The CDR3 is CASSQQGPTSGQETQYF. As DNA, the CDR3 is TGCGCCAGCAGCCAACAGGGGCCGACTAGCGGACAAGAGACCCAGTACTTC. The chain has TRBV4-1 and TRBJ2-5; 9 bases are a match to TRBD2. The trim removed 2 bases at V and 2 bases at J, leaving 9 bases unmatched. The CDR3 is 17 amino acids. The germline gives CDR1 MGHRA, CDR2 YSYEKL.

V usage is TRBV10-3 and J usage is TRBJ1-1; perhaps TRBD1 as D (5 bases). The CDR3 covers 12 residues. From germline, CDR1 is ENHRY and CDR2 SYGVKD. The V end was cut by 10 bases, the J end by 1 base, with 10 bases between. CDR3 sequence reads: CATGARNTEAFF. CDR3 DNA sequence: TGTGCCACCGGGGCCCGGAACACTGAAGCTTTCTTT.

The V gene is TRBV20-1, the J gene TRBJ2-5, with a weak D call TRBD1 (6 bases). V was cut by 5 bases and J by 1 base, with 8 bases left in between. The CDR3 spans 12 residues. Germline lookup yields CDR1 DFQATT and CDR2 SNEGSKA (reference sequence). CDR3 sequence: CSAVDSQETQYF. DNA for the CDR3: TGCAGTGCTGTGGACAGCCAAGAGACCCAGTACTTC.

This clonotype was observed a few times. V is TRBV7-2 and J is TRBJ2-5; D is perhaps TRBD1 (5 bases). V was pared by 5 bases and J by 2 bases, with 15 bases between. CDR3 length: 15 residues. Germline V gene data show CDR1 as SGHTA and CDR2 as FQGNSA. CDR3 in DNA: TGTGCCAGCAGCCTACAGGCAGGGATTCAAGAGACCCAGTACTTC. Amino acid sequence: CASSLQAGIQETQYF.

This clonotype has a count of ten or more. The rearrangement uses TRBV5-8 and TRBJ1-5; no definite D call. Germline V CDR1 and CDR2: SGHTS, YDEGEE. This CDR3 comprises 17 residues. V lost 0 bases to trimming and J lost 0 bases, with 13 bases between them. The DNA of the CDR3 is TGTGCCAGCAGCTTGGCTGGCAGGAAAAATAGCAATCAGCCCCAGCATTTT. Amino acids: CASSLAGRKNSNQPQHF.

The chain carries TRBV6-5 and TRBJ2-1; 9 nucleotides match TRBD2. Germline V CDR1 and CDR2: MNHEY, SVGAGI. After removal of 8 bases from V and 9 bases from J, the junction contained 5 bases not matched to a gene. The CDR3 has 12 residues. CDR3 sequence reads: CASGLAFGEQFF. The DNA for the CDR3 is TGTGCCAGCGGACTAGCGTTCGGTGAGCAGTTCTTC.

This clonotype appeared a few times. The chain combines TRBV28 with TRBJ2-7, with D unresolved. The CDR3 consists of 14 residues. Germline CDR1 MDHEN, CDR2 SYDVKM. Trimming stripped 2 bases from V and 3 bases from J, with 11 bases between. DNA for the CDR3: TGTGCCAGCAGTTTAAGTAGTGGAATCTACGAGCAGTACTTC. Protein sequence: CASSLSSGIYEQYF. Variable domain in full (rest from reference TRBV28 and TRBJ2-7): DVKVTQSSRYLVKRTGEKVFLECVQDMDHENMFWYRQDPGLGLRLIYFSYDVKMKEKGDIPEGYSVSREKKERFSLILESASTNQTSMYLCASSLSSGIYEQYFGPGTRLTVT.

This clonotype was picked up a small number of times. V and J are TRBV24-1 and TRBJ2-4; D remains ambiguous. CDR3 size: 13 residues. Per the germline V gene, CDR1 is KGHDR and CDR2 is SFDVKD. V gave up 2 bases and J gave up 6 bases, with 7 bases separating them. CDR3 DNA sequence: TGTGCCACCAGTGATTGGAAGGCAAACATTCAGTACTTC. This gives the protein CATSDWKANIQYF.

This clonotype was seen a handful of times. The genes are TRBV6-5 and TRBJ1-2; tentative D call: TRBD1 (6 bases). The CDR3 is 13 amino acids. CDR1 MNHEY and CDR2 SVGAGI come from the germline V gene. Trimming removed 7 bases at V and 4 bases at J, with 13 bases between. Here the CDR3 reads CASTRDISYGYTF. The DNA for the CDR3 is TGTGCCAGCACCAGGGACATCTCCTATGGCTACACCTTC.

This clonotype has more than one count but fewer than ten. This chain connects TRBV28 to TRBJ2-4, with 10 bases that match TRBD2. Germline V CDR1 and CDR2: MDHEN, SYDVKM. This CDR3 has 13 amino acids. The CDR3 here is CATRSGGENIQYF. The CDR3 DNA is TGTGCTACTCGCAGCGGGGGGGAAAACATTCAGTACTTC.

This sequence joins TRBV27 and TRBJ2-6; D is uncertain. V was trimmed by 3 bases and J by 4 bases, leaving 7 bases between them. This CDR3 region has 14 residues. Per the germline V gene, CDR1 is MNHEY and CDR2 is SMNVEV (reference sequence). The CDR3 DNA sequence: TGTGCCAGCAGTTTCACAACCGGGGCCAACGTCCTGACTTTC. Its protein product is CASSFTTGANVLTF.

This clonotype was seen a handful of times. This CDR3 reads CASSLARGEQFF. For the CDR3, the DNA is TGTGCCAGCAGCTTAGCTAGGGGGGAGCAGTTCTTC. This chain uses TRBV7-2 with TRBJ2-1; D may be TRBD1 (6 bases). Trimming removed 0 bases at V and 10 bases at J, with 7 bases between. The CDR3 covers 12 residues. CDR1 SGHTA and CDR2 FQGNSA come from the germline V gene. The full variable domain, rest sourced from reference TRBV7-2 and TRBJ2-1, is GAGVSQSPSNKVTEKGKDVELRCDPISGHTALYWYRQSLGQGLEFLIYFQGNSAPDKSGLPSDRFSAERTGGSVSTLTIQRTQQEDSAVYLCASSLARGEQFFGPGTRLTVL.

The rearrangement uses TRBV12-3 or TRBV12-4 and TRBJ1-2; tentative D call: TRBD1 (6 bases). This CDR3 comprises 13 residues. The V gene lost 7 bases and the J gene lost 6 bases, with 15 bases spanning the gap. The CDR3 loop is CASTLRGMHGYTF. The CDR3 region has the DNA TGTGCCAGCACCCTGAGGGGGATGCATGGCTACACCTTC.

The V gene is TRBV20-1, the J gene TRBJ2-1, with D unclear. Trimming removed 1 base from V and 8 bases from J, with 12 bases in between. This CDR3 is built from 13 residues. Germline values: CDR1 DFQATT, CDR2 SNEGSKA (reference sequence). The CDR3, as DNA: TGCAGTGCTAGAGGGGCCTCGGACCATGAGCAGTTCTTC. It is translated as CSARGASDHEQFF.

The CDR3 nucleotides read TGTGCCAGCAGTGAAGTTCGCCAAGAGACCCAGTACTTC. Translation gives CASSEVRQETQYF. J is TRBJ2-5 and V is TRBV2; unclear D gene. The CDR3 contains 13 residues. Germline CDR1 is SNHLY and CDR2 is FYNNEI. V lost 1 base to trimming and J lost 1 base, with 4 bases between them.

The chain couples TRBV9 to TRBJ1-3; D might be TRBD1 (5 bases). The ends were cut back, 2 bases at V and 2 bases at J, with 14 bases in the middle. CDR1 and CDR2 from the germline V gene are SGDLS and YYNGEE. The CDR3 loop spans 16 amino acids. CDR3 bases: TGTGCCAGCAGCGTTGGTCAGGGAGAAGCTGGAAACACCATATATTTT. Translated: CASSVGQGEAGNTIYF. Full variable domain (missing parts from reference TRBV9 and TRBJ1-3): DSGVTQTPKHLITATGQRVTLRCSPRSGDLSVYWYQQSLDQGLQFLIQYYNGEERAKGNILERFSAQQFPDLHSELNLSSLELGDSALYFCASSVGQGEAGNTIYFGEGSWLTVV.

This clonotype has a handful of counts. This rearrangement joins TRBV20-1 to TRBJ2-3, with 7 nucleotides matching TRBD1. Germline assignment: CDR1 DFQATT and CDR2 SNEGSKA (reference sequence). The CDR3 loop spans 12 amino acids. Losses at the gene ends were 7 bases for V and 4 bases for J; bases not matched to a gene: 5. The CDR3 reads CSVIQGADTQYF. The DNA of the CDR3 is TGCAGTGTTATTCAGGGGGCAGATACGCAGTATTTT.

This clonotype was observed a handful of times. V and J are TRBV6-5 and TRBJ2-7; 12 bases match TRBD2. J gave up 10 bases and V 0 bases, and 7 bases lay outside the gene matches. Germline V gives CDR1 MNHEY, CDR2 SVGAGI. The CDR3 covers 15 residues. The CDR3 here is CASSYSTSGSSPQYF. The DNA for the CDR3 is TGTGCCAGCAGTTACTCGACTAGCGGGAGCAGTCCCCAGTACTTC.

This sequence joins TRBV20-1 and TRBJ1-1, with 7 positions matching TRBD1. Germline V gene lookup returns CDR1 DFQATT and CDR2 SNEGSKA (reference sequence). This CDR3 comprises 13 residues. Trimming took 6 bases from V and 0 from J; bases not matched to a gene: 4. CDR3 coding DNA: TGCAGTGCCGAGGGACAGATGAACACTGAAGCTTTCTTT. Translation: CSAEGQMNTEAFF.

The genes are TRBV6-6 and TRBJ2-7; D is possibly TRBD2 (7 bases). V lost 5 bases to trimming and J lost 7 bases, with 18 bases between them. The CDR3 is 14 amino acids. The germline V gene encodes CDR1 MNHNY and CDR2 SVGAGI (reference sequence). The CDR3 nucleotides are TGTGCCAGCAGTCGAGGGGGGGGGGCTAGAGAGCAGTACTTC. Protein: CASSRGGGAREQYF.

This rearrangement joins TRBV20-1 to TRBJ2-1, with TRBD2 as a possible D gene (6 bases). The CDR3 loop spans 15 amino acids. CDR1 and CDR2 from the germline V gene are DFQATT and SNEGSKA (reference sequence). V was trimmed by 6 bases and J by 3 bases, leaving 18 bases between them. This CDR3 reads CSAPGPSADYNEQFF. The CDR3 DNA sequence: TGCAGTGCCCCAGGGCCTAGCGCCGACTACAATGAGCAGTTCTTC.

V gene TRBV27 combines with J gene TRBJ2-1; TRBD2 matches 9 bases. CDR1 MNHEY and CDR2 SMNVEV come from the germline V gene (reference sequence). J gave up 9 bases and V 3 bases, and 21 bases lay outside the gene matches. The CDR3 loop spans 19 amino acids. DNA for the CDR3: TGTGCCAGCAGTTTCATGGGAGGTAGCGGGAGTAGCGGTCGAGTTGAGCAGTTCTTC. Its protein is CASSFMGGSGSSGRVEQFF.

In its sample, this clonotype was seen many times. The chain recombines TRBV7-9 with TRBJ2-7; unclear D gene. The CDR3 has 13 amino acids. Trimming left V 1 base short and J 5 bases short, with 9 bases between. Germline V lookup: CDR1 SEHNR, CDR2 FQNEAQ (reference sequence). This CDR3 reads CASSLVPAHEQYF. CDR3 DNA: TGTGCCAGCAGCTTAGTACCAGCTCACGAGCAGTACTTC.

The chain is built from TRBV10-2 and TRBJ2-7, with TRBD1 as a possible D gene (5 bases). Trimming pared 7 bases from V and 2 bases from J, leaving 15 bases between. CDR1 is WSHSY, CDR2 SAAADI, per germline. The CDR3 has 14 amino acids. The chain's CDR3 is CASTPGQLTYEQYF. In nucleotides, the CDR3 is TGCGCCAGCACCCCCGGACAACTAACCTACGAGCAGTACTTC.

The chain uses TRBV4-1 and TRBJ2-2; no clear D. Germline V gene lookup returns CDR1 MGHRA and CDR2 YSYEKL. V was shortened by 6 bases and J by 3 bases, with 17 bases between the two germline ends. The CDR3 consists of 16 residues. Here the CDR3 reads CASRATIGLDTGELFF. DNA for the CDR3: TGCGCCAGCAGAGCTACCATCGGGCTGGACACCGGGGAGCTGTTTTTT.

The chain couples TRBV28 to TRBJ1-1; no clear D gene. V gave up 6 bases and J gave up 4 bases, with 18 bases separating them. Germline CDR1 reads MDHEN; CDR2 reads SYDVKM. This CDR3 region has 15 residues. The CDR3 DNA sequence: TGTGCCAGCAGACTGCGGACTGCATCCGGCACTGAAGCTTTCTTT. Amino acid sequence: CASRLRTASGTEAFF.

The J gene is TRBJ1-2, the V gene TRBV12-3 or TRBV12-4, with D uncertain. The V end lost 6 bases, the J end lost 4 bases, and 9 bases lay between the germline ends. The CDR3 extends over 12 amino acids. The CDR3 bases are TGTGCCAGCAGGGGTTCTGGCTATGGCTACACCTTC. Translation gives CASRGSGYGYTF.